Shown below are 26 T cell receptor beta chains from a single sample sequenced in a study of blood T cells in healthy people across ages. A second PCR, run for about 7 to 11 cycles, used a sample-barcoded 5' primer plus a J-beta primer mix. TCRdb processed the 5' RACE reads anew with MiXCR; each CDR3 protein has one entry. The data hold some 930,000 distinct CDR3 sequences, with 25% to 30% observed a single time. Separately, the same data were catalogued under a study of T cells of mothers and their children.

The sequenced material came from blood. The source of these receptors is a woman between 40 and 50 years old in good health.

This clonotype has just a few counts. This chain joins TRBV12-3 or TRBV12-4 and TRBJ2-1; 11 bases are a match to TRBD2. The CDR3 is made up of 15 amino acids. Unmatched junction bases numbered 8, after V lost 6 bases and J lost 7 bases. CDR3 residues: CASSPSSGGHNEQFF. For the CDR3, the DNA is TGTGCCAGCAGCCCTTCTAGCGGGGGGCATAATGAGCAGTTCTTC.

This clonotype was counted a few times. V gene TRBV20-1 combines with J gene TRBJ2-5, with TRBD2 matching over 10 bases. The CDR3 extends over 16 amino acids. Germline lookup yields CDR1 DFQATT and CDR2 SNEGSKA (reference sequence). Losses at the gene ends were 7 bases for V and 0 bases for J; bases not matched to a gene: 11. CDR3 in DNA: TGCAGTGTTAGTGATTATCTAGCGGGGGACCAAGAGACCCAGTACTTC. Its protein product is CSVSDYLAGDQETQYF.

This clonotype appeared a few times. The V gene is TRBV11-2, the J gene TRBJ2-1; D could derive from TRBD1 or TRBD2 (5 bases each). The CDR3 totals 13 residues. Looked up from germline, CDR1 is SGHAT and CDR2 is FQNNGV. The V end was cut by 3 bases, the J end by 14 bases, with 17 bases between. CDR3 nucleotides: TGTGCCAGCAGCTTTGGAAACTGGGGGAGAGAGTTCTTC. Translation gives CASSFGNWGREFF.

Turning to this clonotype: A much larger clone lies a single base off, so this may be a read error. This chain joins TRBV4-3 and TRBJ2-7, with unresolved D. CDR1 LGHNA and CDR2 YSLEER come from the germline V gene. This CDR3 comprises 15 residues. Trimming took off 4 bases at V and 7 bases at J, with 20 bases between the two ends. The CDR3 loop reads CASSPNRVSEDEQYF. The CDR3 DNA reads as TGCGCCAGCAGCCCGAACCGGGTTTCTGAGGATGAGCAGTACTTC.

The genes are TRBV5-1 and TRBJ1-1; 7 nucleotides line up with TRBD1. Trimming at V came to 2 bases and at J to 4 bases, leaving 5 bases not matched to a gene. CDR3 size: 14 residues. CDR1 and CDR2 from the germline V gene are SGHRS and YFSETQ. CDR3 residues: CASSFNTGATEAFF. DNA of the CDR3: TGCGCCAGCAGCTTCAATACAGGGGCCACTGAAGCTTTCTTT.

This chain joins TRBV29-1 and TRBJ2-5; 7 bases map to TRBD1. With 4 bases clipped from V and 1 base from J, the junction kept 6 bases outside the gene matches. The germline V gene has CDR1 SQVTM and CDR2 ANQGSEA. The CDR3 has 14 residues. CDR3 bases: TGCAGCGTTGGCAGGACAGGCACCCAAGAGACCCAGTACTTC. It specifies CSVGRTGTQETQYF. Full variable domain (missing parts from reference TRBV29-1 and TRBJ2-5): SAVISQKPSRDICQRGTSLTIQCQVDSQVTMMFWYRQQPGQSLTLIATANQGSEATYESGFVIDKFPISRPNLTFSTLTVSNMSPEDSSIYLCSVGRTGTQETQYFGPGTRLLVL.

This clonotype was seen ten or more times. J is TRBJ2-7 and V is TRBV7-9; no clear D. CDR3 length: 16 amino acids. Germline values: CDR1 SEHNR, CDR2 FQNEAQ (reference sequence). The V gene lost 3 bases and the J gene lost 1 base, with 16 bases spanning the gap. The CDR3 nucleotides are TGTGCCAGCAGCTTCGGACCTCGCCTGGGTTCCTACGAGCAGTACTTC. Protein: CASSFGPRLGSYEQYF.

CDR3 region: CSALNTGDGDYGYTF. The DNA for the CDR3 is TGCAGTGCTCTAAACACAGGGGACGGAGACTATGGCTACACCTTC. The J gene is TRBJ1-2, the V gene TRBV20-1; TRBD1 matches 7 bases. V lost 5 bases and J lost 3; bases outside the gene matches: 12. The CDR3 runs 15 residues. Germline V gene data show CDR1 as DFQATT and CDR2 as SNEGSKA (reference sequence).

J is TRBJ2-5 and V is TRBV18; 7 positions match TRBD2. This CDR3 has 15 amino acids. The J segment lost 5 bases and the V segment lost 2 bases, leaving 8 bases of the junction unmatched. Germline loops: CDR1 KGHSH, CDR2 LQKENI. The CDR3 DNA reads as TGTGCCAGCTCACCAGAAAGGGCGGGAGCCGAGACCCAGTACTTC. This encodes CASSPERAGAETQYF.

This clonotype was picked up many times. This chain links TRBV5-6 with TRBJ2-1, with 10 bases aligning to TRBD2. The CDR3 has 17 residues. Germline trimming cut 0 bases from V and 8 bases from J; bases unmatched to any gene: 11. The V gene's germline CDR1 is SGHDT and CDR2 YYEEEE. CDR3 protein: CASSLVVAGGLPDEQFF. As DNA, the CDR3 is TGTGCCAGCAGCTTGGTAGTAGCGGGGGGCCTACCGGATGAGCAGTTCTTC.

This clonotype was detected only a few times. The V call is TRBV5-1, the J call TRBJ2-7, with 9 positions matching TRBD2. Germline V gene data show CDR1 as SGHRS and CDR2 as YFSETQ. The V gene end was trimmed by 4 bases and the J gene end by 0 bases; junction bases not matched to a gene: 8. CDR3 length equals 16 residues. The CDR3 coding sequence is TGCGCCAGCAGCCCCTTAGCGGGGGCGATCTCCTACGAGCAGTACTTC. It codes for CASSPLAGAISYEQYF.

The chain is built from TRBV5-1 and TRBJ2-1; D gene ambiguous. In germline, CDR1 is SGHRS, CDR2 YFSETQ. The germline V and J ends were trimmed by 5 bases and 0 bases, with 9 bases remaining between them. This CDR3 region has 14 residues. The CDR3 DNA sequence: TGCGCCAGCAGTGGCCGGGTCTCCTACAATGAGCAGTTCTTC. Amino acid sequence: CASSGRVSYNEQFF. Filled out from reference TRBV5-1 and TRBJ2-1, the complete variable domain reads KAGVTQTPRYLIKTRGQQVTLSCSPISGHRSVSWYQQTPGQGLQFLFEYFSETQRNKGNFPGRFSGRQFSNSRSEMNVSTLELGDSALYLCASSGRVSYNEQFFGPGTRLTVL.

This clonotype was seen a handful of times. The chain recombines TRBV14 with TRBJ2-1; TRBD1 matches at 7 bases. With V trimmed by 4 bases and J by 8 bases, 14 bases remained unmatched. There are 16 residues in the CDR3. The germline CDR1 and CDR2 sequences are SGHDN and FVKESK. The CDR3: CASSPGSARGFDEQFF. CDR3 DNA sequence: TGTGCCAGCAGCCCCGGTTCGGCCAGGGGGTTCGATGAGCAGTTCTTC.

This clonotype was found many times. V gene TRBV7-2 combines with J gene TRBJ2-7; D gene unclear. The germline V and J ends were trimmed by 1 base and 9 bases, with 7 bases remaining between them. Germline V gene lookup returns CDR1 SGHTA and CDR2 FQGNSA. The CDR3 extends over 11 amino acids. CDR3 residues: CASSLDHGQYF. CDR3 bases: TGTGCCAGCAGCTTAGATCATGGGCAGTACTTC.

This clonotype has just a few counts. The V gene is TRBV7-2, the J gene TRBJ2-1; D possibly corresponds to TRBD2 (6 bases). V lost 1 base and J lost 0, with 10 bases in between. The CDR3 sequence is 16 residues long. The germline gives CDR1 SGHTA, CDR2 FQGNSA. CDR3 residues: CASSLEAGPSYNEQFF. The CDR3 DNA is TGTGCCAGCAGCTTAGAGGCGGGGCCCTCCTACAATGAGCAGTTCTTC. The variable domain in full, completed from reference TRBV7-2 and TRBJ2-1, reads GAGVSQSPSNKVTEKGKDVELRCDPISGHTALYWYRQSLGQGLEFLIYFQGNSAPDKSGLPSDRFSAERTGGSVSTLTIQRTQQEDSAVYLCASSLEAGPSYNEQFFGPGTRLTVL.

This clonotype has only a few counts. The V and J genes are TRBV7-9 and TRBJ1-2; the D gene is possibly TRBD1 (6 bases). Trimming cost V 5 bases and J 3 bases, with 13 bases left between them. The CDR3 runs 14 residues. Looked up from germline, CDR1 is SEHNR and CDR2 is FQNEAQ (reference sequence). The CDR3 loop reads CASSLEGVHYGYTF. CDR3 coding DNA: TGTGCCAGCAGCCTTGAGGGGGTCCACTATGGCTACACCTTC.

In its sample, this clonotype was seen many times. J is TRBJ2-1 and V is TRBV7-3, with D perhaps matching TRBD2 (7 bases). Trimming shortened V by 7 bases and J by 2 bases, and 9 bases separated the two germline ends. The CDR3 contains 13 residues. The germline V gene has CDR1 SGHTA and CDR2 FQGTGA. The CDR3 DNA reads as TGTGCCAGCACGGGGGGCCCCTACAATGAGCAGTTCTTC. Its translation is CASTGGPYNEQFF.

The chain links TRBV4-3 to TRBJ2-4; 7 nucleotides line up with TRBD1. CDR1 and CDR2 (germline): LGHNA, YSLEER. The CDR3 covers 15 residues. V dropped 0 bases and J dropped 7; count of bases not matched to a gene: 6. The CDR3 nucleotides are TGCGCCAGCAGCCAAGATCAGGGGGTTGGGAACATTCAGTACTTC. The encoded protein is CASSQDQGVGNIQYF.

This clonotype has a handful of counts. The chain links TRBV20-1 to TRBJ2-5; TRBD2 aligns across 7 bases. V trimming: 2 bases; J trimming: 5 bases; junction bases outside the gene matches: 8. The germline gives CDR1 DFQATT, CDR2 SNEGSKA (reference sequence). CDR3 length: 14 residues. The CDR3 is CSARLGTRGETQYF. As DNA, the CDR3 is TGCAGTGCTAGACTTGGGACGCGGGGGGAGACCCAGTACTTC.

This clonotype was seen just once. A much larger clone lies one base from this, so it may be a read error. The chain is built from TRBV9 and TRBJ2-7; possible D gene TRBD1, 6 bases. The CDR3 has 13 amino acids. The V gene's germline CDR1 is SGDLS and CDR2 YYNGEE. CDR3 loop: CAGSVGGWREQYF. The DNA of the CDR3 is TGTGCCGGCAGCGTAGGGGGATGGCGGGAGCAGTACTTC. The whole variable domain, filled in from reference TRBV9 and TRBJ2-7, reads DSGVTQTPKHLITATGQRVTLRCSPRSGDLSVYWYQQSLDQGLQFLIQYYNGEERAKGNILERFSAQQFPDLHSELNLSSLELGDSALYFCAGSVGGWREQYFGPGTRLTVT.

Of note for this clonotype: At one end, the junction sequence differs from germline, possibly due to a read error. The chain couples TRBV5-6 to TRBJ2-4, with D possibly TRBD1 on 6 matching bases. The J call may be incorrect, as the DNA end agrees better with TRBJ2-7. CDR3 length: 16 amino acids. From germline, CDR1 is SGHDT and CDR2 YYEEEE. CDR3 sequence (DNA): TGTGCCGGCAGCTTCGAAGGTCAGGGGATCGACTACGAGCAGTACTTC. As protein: CAGSFEGQGIDYEQYF.

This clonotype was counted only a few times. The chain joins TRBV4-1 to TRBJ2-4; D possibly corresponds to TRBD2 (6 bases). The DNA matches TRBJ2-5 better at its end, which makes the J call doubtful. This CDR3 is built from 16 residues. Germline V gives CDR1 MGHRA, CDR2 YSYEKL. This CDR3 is CANSELAARSQETQYF. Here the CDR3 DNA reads TGCGCCAACAGTGAATTAGCGGCGCGGAGCCAAGAGACCCAGTACTTC.

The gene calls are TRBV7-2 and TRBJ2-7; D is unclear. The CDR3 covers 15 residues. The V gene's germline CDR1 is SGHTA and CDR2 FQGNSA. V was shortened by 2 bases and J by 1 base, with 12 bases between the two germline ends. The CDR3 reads CASSLQTFSSYEQYF. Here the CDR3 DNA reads TGTGCCAGCAGCTTACAGACATTCTCTTCCTACGAGCAGTACTTC.

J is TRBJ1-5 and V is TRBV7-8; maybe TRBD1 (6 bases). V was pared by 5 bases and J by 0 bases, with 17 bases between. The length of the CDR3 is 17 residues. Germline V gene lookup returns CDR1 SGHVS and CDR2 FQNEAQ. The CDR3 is CASSPLTGGYSNQPQHF. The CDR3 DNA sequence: TGTGCCAGCAGCCCACTGACAGGAGGATATAGCAATCAGCCCCAGCATTTT.

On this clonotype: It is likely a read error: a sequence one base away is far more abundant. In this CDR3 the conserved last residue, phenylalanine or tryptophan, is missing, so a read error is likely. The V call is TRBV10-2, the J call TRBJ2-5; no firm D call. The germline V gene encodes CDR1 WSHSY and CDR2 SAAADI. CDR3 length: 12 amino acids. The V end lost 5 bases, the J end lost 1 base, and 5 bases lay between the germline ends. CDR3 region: CASSFSQETQYL. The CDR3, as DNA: TGCGCCAGCAGTTTCTCCCAAGAGACCCAGTACCTC.

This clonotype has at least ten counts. CDR3 DNA sequence: TGTGCCAGCAGCCGACTAGCGGGTTCGCGGGGAGATACGCAGTATTTT. It codes for CASSRLAGSRGDTQYF. This chain joins TRBV6-5 and TRBJ2-3, with TRBD2 matching 10 bases. This CDR3 region has 16 residues. Germline CDR1 MNHEY, CDR2 SVGAGI. The trim removed 6 bases at V and 5 bases at J, leaving 11 bases unmatched.